This paragraph covers one T cell receptor (beta chain) sequence. The data were obtained in a study of blood T cell repertoires in COVID-19. Looking at the study overall: PBMCs, B-cell-depleted T cells, or T cells were the source of the cDNA or gDNA that made up the material.

Germline V CDR1 and CDR2: SNHLY, FYNNEI. The CDR3 loop spans 15 amino acids. V lost 3 bases, J lost 5 bases, and 13 bases lay in between. Some clones are missing from TCRdb's copy, which holds only in-frame ones; the method was immunoSEQ multiplex PCR. This table has roughly 70,000 clones, 70% to 90% appearing once. Sequenced material: peripheral blood. The chain links TRBV2 to TRBJ2-2; TRBD2 is a possible D gene (5 bases). The TCR comes from a woman of 80 years or more with active or convalescent COVID-19. The CDR3, as DNA: TGTGCCAGCAGTGATCAAGGGAGCGAGACCGGGGAGCTGTTTTTT. This encodes CASSDQGSETGELFF.